This is a list of T cell receptor beta chains from one sample in a study of control samples from healthy donors and cancer patients. Only in-frame clones appear in the TCRdb table, and some are missing; sequencing was by immunoSEQ multiplex PCR. The data show approximately 70,000 clones, around nine tenths seen once. The sample comprised PBMCs. The receptors come from a man aged 60 to 75 with colorectal cancer. The CDR3 runs from the conserved cysteine through the conserved F or W. A D gene is named only where the DNA matches it firmly. Expanded clones are given a class, and other clones once, few, many or no size at all.

size | J | D | V | DNA | CDR3
NA | TRBJ1-4 | TRBD1 | TRBV11-2 | TGTGCCAGCAGCCCCCAACCGGGACAGGGGGGCGCTTTT | CASSPQPGQGGAF
NA | TRBJ2-5 | NA | TRBV18 | TGTGCCAGCTCACCCGGCAGGGATCAGACCCAGTACTTC | CASSPGRDQTQYF
NA | TRBJ1-2 | NA | TRBV12-3/TRBV12-4 | TGTGCCAGCAGTTTTGGGGAGAACTATGGCTACACCTTC | CASSFGENYGYTF
NA | TRBJ1-5 | TRBD1 | TRBV7-8 | TGTGCCAGCAGCCCGAGGGGGACAGGGACCTATAGCAATCAGCCCCAGCATTTT | CASSPRGTGTYSNQPQHF
NA | TRBJ1-3 | NA | TRBV19 | TGTGCCAGTAGTATAGCGCAGGGGTCTGGAAACACCATATATTTT | CASSIAQGSGNTIYF
once | TRBJ2-2 | TRBD1 | TRBV25-1 | TGTGCCAGCAGGGAACCGGGACAGGGGGACTCCGGGGAGCTGTTTTTT | CASREPGQGDSGELFF
NA | TRBJ2-7 | NA | TRBV4-1 | TGCGCCAGCAGCCAAGAAGAGGGTTACTACGAGCAGTACTTC | CASSQEEGYYEQYF
NA | TRBJ2-1 | NA | TRBV11-2 | TGTGCCAGCAGCTTAGAGTGGGGGCGTGAGCAGTTCTTC | CASSLEWGREQFF
NA | TRBJ1-6 | TRBD1 | TRBV28 | TGTGCTAGTCAGGGGGGACAGGCCTATAATTCACCCCTCCACTTT | CASQGGQAYNSPLHF
NA | TRBJ2-4 | TRBD2 | TRBV2 | TGTGCCAGCAGCCCCGAGATGGGAGGGAGAACCAAAAACATTCAGTACTTC | CASSPEMGGRTKNIQYF
NA | TRBJ2-5 | NA | TRBV6-1 | TGTGCCAGCAGTGTAGGAAATCCGACGGGCCCGTGGTGGGAGACCCAGTACTTC | CASSVGNPTGPWWETQYF
NA | TRBJ1-2 | NA | TRBV28 | TGTGCCAGCAGGACCGACAGAGTCAGTGGTGGCTACACCTTC | CASRTDRVSGGYTF
NA | TRBJ1-5 | NA | TRBV4-1 | TGCGCCAGCAGCAAAAGGGACGATCAGCCCCAGCATTTT | CASSKRDDQPQHF
NA | TRBJ1-3 | NA | TRBV18 | TGTGCCAGCTCACCTTCGACAGGACGCTCTGGAAACACCATATATTTT | CASSPSTGRSGNTIYF
NA | TRBJ2-3 | NA | TRBV14 | TGTGCCAGCAGCCGGGGAACTAGCACAGATACGCAGTATTTT | CASSRGTSTDTQYF
NA | TRBJ1-1 | NA | TRBV7-9 | TGTGCCAGCAGCTTAGGCCGGATGAACACTGAAGCTTTCTTT | CASSLGRMNTEAFF
NA | TRBJ2-5 | TRBD1 | TRBV7-3 | TGTGCCAGCAGCTTCGACAGGGGGGAGACCCAGTACTTC | CASSFDRGETQYF